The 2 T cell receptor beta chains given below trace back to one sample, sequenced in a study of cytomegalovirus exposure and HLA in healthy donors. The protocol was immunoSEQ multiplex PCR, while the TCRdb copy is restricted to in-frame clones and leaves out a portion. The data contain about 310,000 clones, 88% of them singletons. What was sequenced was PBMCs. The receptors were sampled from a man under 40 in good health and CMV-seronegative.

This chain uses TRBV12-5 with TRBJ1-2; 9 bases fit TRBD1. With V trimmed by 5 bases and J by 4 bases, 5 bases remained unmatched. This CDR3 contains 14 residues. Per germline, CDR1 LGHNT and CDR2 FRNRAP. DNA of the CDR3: TGTGCTAGTGGTGAGACAGGGGGTAGCTATGGCTACACCTTC. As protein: CASGETGGSYGYTF.

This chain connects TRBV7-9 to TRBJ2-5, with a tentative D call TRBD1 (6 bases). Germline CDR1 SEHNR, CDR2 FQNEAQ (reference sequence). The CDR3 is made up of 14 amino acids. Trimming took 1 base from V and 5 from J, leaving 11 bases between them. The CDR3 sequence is CASSLGSQGETQYF. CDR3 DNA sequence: TGTGCCAGCAGCTTAGGGTCCCAGGGGGAGACCCAGTACTTC.